One sample yielded the 12 T cell receptor beta chains listed below, sequenced in a study of beta chain features in type 1 diabetes. Study results and caveats: Shortening of TCRB CDR3s, moderate but significant, appeared in all four CD4+ subsets of Type 1 diabetes patients.

No cognate antigen is known for these TCRs. Every bit of the isolated RNA underwent reverse transcription, so sequencing read expressed TCRB transcripts. The repertoire was sequenced with immunoSEQ multiplex PCR; TCRdb's copy has only in-frame clones and lacks some. This table has about 160,000 clones, roughly 10% appearing once. The sequencing input was central memory CD4+ T cells from blood. The receptors originated from a woman aged 25 to 39 with type 1 diabetes.

The CDR3 loop is CASSLVTSQETQYF. CDR3 nucleotides: TGTGCCAGCAGCTTGGTTACTTCTCAAGAGACCCAGTACTTC. V gene TRBV5-5 combines with J gene TRBJ2-5; D is undetermined. CDR1 is SGHKS, CDR2 YYEKEE, per germline (reference sequence). This CDR3 contains 14 residues. V lost 0 bases and J 2 bases, leaving 8 bases between the germline ends.

This rearrangement joins TRBV30 to TRBJ1-4, with D possibly TRBD1 on 5 matching bases. The germline CDR1 and CDR2 sequences are GTSNPN and SVGIG (reference sequence). The CDR3 totals 12 residues. The CDR3 spells CGGRGTNEKLFF. The CDR3 DNA reads TGTGGTGGGAGGGGAACTAATGAAAAACTGTTTTTT.

This chain links TRBV6-5 with TRBJ2-5; 14 positions match TRBD2. Germline V lookup: CDR1 MNHEY, CDR2 SVGAGI. Losses at the gene ends were 6 bases for V and 7 bases for J; bases not matched to a gene: 7. CDR3 size: 15 residues. The CDR3 region is CASSQGTSGSGTQYF. DNA for the CDR3: TGTGCCAGCAGCCAGGGGACTAGCGGGAGTGGGACCCAGTACTTC.

This clone was seen a few times. This rearrangement joins TRBV5-1 to TRBJ2-1, with TRBD2 matching 13 bases. Germline CDR1 reads SGHRS; CDR2 reads YFSETQ. V lost 3 bases, J lost 7 bases, and 7 bases stayed unmatched. CDR3 length: 16 residues. The CDR3 DNA follows: TGCGCCAGCAGCTCTACCGGGACTAGCGGGGTAAATGAGCAGTTCTTC. Amino acid sequence: CASSSTGTSGVNEQFF.

The V and J genes are TRBV30 and TRBJ2-1, with D uncertain. This CDR3 contains 15 residues. The germline V gene encodes CDR1 GTSNPN and CDR2 SVGIG (reference sequence). V was pared by 4 bases and J by 0 bases, with 13 bases between. CDR3: CAWKFPSSSYNEQFF. The CDR3 coding sequence is TGTGCCTGGAAGTTTCCCTCCAGCTCCTACAATGAGCAGTTCTTC.

This clone was seen only a few times. V gene TRBV7-9 combines with J gene TRBJ2-5, with TRBD1 as a possible D gene (5 bases). The CDR3 is 13 amino acids. Germline loops: CDR1 SEHNR, CDR2 FQNEAQ (reference sequence). V gave up 3 bases and J gave up 1 base, with 6 bases separating them. CDR3 in DNA: TGTGCCAGCAGCTTCAGGGTCCAAGAGACCCAGTACTTC. This translates into CASSFRVQETQYF.

This clone appeared a few times. This chain links TRBV5-4 with TRBJ2-5; D may be TRBD1 (6 bases). Germline CDR1 is SGHNT and CDR2 is YYREEE (reference sequence). Trimming removed 7 bases at V and 1 base at J, with 11 bases between. CDR3 length equals 13 residues. In nucleotides, the CDR3 is TGTGCCAGCGCAGGGGAAAGCCAAGAGACCCAGTACTTC. Amino acid sequence: CASAGESQETQYF.

The chain combines TRBV27 with TRBJ1-3, with 7 bases that match TRBD1. The germline gives CDR1 MNHEY, CDR2 SMNVEV (reference sequence). There are 14 residues in the CDR3. Trimming removed 2 bases from V and 4 bases from J; junction bases left unmatched: 2. CDR3 residues: CASSLDRDGNTIYF. Written as DNA, the CDR3 is TGTGCCAGCAGTTTAGACAGGGACGGAAACACCATATATTTT.

This clone has a handful of counts. V usage is TRBV9 and J usage is TRBJ2-7; maybe TRBD2 (5 bases). This CDR3 is built from 14 residues. CDR1 is SGDLS, CDR2 YYNGEE, per germline. Trimming took off 2 bases at V and 3 bases at J, with 12 bases between the two ends. The chain's CDR3 is CASSVAPGGYEQYF. The CDR3 DNA follows: TGTGCCAGCAGCGTGGCGCCAGGAGGCTACGAGCAGTACTTC.

This clone was detected only a few times. The chain recombines TRBV6-5 with TRBJ2-5; D might be TRBD2 (5 bases). Per germline, CDR1 MNHEY and CDR2 SVGAGI. The CDR3 is made up of 14 amino acids. With 7 bases removed from V and 5 bases from J, the gap between germline ends came to 17 bases. CDR3 DNA: TGTGCCAGCAAAACGGGATTAAGCGCTGAGACCCAGTACTTC. It encodes CASKTGLSAETQYF.

V and J are TRBV6-5 and TRBJ1-4; D gene unclear. The CDR3 contains 14 residues. V was cut by 7 bases and J by 5 bases, with 14 bases left in between. CDR1 is MNHEY, CDR2 SVGAGI, per germline. Here the CDR3 reads CASTPLGGNEKLFF. For the CDR3, the DNA is TGTGCCAGCACCCCTTTGGGAGGCAATGAAAAACTGTTTTTT.

This clone was observed a few times. The V and J genes are TRBV5-6 and TRBJ2-3, with TRBD2 matching over 9 bases. CDR3 length: 14 residues. Germline CDR1 SGHDT, CDR2 YYEEEE. V was clipped by 4 bases and J by 5 bases; unmatched bases: 5. DNA of the CDR3: TGTGCCAGCAGCACGGGACTAGCAGTAGATACGCAGTATTTT. It yields the protein CASSTGLAVDTQYF.